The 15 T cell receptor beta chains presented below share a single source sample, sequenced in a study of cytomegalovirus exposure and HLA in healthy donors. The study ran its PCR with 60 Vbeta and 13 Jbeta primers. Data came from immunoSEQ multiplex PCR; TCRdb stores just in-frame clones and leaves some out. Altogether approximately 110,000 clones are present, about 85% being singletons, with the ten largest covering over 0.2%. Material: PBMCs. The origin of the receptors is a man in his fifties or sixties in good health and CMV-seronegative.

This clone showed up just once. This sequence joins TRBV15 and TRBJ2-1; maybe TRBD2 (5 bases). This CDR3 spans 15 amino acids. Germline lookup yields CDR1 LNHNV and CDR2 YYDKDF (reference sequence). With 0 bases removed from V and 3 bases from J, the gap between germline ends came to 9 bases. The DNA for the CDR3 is TGTGCCACCAGCAGAGATAACGGGAACTACAATGAGCAGTTCTTC. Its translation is CATSRDNGNYNEQFF.

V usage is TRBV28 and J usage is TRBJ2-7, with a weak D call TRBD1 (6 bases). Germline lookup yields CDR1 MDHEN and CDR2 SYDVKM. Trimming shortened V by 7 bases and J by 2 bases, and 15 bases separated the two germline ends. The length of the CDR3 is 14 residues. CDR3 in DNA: TGTGCCAGCACCCCCGGGACATTTGCCTACGAGCAGTACTTC. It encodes CASTPGTFAYEQYF.

The CDR3, as DNA: TGTGCCATCAGTGAAGGAGGCTCCTCCTACAATGAGCAGTTCTTC. Translating it yields CAISEGGSSYNEQFF. V usage is TRBV10-3 and J usage is TRBJ2-1; the D gene is possibly TRBD2 (5 bases). Germline V gene data show CDR1 as ENHRY and CDR2 as SYGVKD. V lost 3 bases and J 0 bases, leaving 9 bases between the germline ends. CDR3 length: 15 residues.

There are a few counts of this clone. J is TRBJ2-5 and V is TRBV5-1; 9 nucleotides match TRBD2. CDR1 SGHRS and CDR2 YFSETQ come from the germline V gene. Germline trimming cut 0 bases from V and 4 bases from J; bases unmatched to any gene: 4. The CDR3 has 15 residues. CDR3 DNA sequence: TGCGCCAGCAGCTTGGCAGGGACTAGCTCAGAGACCCAGTACTTC. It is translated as CASSLAGTSSETQYF. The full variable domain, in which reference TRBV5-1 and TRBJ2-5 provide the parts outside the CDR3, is KAGVTQTPRYLIKTRGQQVTLSCSPISGHRSVSWYQQTPGQGLQFLFEYFSETQRNKGNFPGRFSGRQFSNSRSEMNVSTLELGDSALYLCASSLAGTSSETQYFGPGTRLLVL.

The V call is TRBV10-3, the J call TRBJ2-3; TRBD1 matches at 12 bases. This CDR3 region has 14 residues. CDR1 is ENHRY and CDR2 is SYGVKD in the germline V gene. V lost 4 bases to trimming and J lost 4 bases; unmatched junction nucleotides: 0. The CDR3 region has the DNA TGTGCCATCAGTGGGGACAGGGGGCCAGATACGCAGTATTTT. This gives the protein CAISGDRGPDTQYF.

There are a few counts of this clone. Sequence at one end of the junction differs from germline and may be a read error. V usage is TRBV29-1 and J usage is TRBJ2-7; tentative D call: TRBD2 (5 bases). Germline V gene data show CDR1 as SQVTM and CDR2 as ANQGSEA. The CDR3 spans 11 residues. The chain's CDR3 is CSVEERAVPHF. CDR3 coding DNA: TGCAGCGTTGAAGAGAGGGCAGTCCCACACTTC.

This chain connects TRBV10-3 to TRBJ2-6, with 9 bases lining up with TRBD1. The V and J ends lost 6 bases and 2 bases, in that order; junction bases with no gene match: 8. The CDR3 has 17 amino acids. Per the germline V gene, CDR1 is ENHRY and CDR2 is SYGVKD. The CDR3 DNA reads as TGTGCCATCAGAGGGGACAGGGATCGTACTGGGGCCAACGTCCTGACTTTC. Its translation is CAIRGDRDRTGANVLTF.

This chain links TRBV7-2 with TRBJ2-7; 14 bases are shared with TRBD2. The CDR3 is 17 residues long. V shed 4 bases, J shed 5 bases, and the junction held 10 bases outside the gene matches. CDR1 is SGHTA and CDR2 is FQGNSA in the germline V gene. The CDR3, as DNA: TGTGCCAGCAGCTCGCGACTAGCGGGAGGGTCATTCAACGAGCAGTACTTC. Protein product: CASSSRLAGGSFNEQYF.

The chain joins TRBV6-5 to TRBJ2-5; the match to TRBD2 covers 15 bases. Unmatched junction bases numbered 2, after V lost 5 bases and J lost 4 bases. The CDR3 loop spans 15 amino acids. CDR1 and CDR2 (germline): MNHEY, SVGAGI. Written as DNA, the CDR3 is TGTGCCAGCAGTCGGGGACTAGCGGGAGGAGAGACCCAGTACTTC. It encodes CASSRGLAGGETQYF.

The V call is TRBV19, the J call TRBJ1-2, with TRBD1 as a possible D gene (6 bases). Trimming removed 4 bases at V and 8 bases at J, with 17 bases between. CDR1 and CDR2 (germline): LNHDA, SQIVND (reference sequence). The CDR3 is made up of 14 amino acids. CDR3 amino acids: CASSNRDTKKGYTF. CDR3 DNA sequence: TGTGCCAGTAGTAACCGGGACACGAAAAAAGGCTACACCTTC.

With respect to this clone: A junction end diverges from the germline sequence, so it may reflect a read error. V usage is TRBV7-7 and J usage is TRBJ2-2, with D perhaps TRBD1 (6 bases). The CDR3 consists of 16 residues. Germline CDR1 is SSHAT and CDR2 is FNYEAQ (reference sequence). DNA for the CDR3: TGTGCTAGCAGCCGCGGTCCTACTAGGGGGTCCGGGGAGCTGTTTTTT. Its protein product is CASSRGPTRGSGELFF.

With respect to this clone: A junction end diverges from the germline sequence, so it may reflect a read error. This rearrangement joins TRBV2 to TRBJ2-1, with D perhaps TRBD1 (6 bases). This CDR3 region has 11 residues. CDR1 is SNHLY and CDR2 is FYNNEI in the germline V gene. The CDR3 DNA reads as TGTGCCAGCAGTGATTGGGACAATCCCCTCTTC. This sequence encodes CASSDWDNPLF.

CDR3 amino acids: CSVVAAGDQPQHF. CDR3 nucleotides: TGCAGCGTTGTCGCAGCGGGGGATCAGCCCCAGCATTTT. The V and J genes are TRBV29-1 and TRBJ1-5; a possible D gene is TRBD1 (5 bases). The CDR3 has 13 amino acids. V was clipped by 4 bases and J by 5 bases, with 12 bases between them. Germline V gene data show CDR1 as SQVTM and CDR2 as ANQGSEA.

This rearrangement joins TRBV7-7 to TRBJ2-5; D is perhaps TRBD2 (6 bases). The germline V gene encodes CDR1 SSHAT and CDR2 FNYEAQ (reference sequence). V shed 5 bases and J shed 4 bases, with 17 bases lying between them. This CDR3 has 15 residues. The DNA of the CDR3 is TGTGCCAGCAGCCCTACTCGGGGGACGGCAGAGACCCAGTACTTC. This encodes CASSPTRGTAETQYF.

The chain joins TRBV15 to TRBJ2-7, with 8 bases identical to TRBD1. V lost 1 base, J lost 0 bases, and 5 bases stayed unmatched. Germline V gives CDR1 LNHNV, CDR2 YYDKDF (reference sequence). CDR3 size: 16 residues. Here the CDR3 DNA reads TGTGCCACCAGCAGAGTCGTCGGACAGGGCTCCTACGAGCAGTACTTC. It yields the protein CATSRVVGQGSYEQYF.